The 6 T cell receptor beta chains below come from one sample, sequenced in a study of neurological immune-mediated disorders. TCRdb re-derived calls from the 5' RACE reads in MiXCR, one entry per CDR3 protein. The sample lists about 80,000 distinct CDR3 sequences, 5.8% occurring once. Time point defined: longitudinal time-point 2. The sequenced material came from PBMCs. The receptors derive from a woman in her sixties or seventies with multiple sclerosis.

This clonotype was detected many times. CDR3 region: CAISPIGRGANDTQYF. CDR3 coding DNA: TGTGCCATCAGCCCCATCGGGCGGGGGGCCAACGATACGCAGTATTTT. The genes are TRBV10-3 and TRBJ2-3; 8 bases line up with TRBD2. This CDR3 comprises 16 residues. V gave up 6 bases and J gave up 6 bases; unmatched junction bases: 14. The germline CDR1 and CDR2 sequences are ENHRY and SYGVKD.

This clonotype was seen at least ten times. This sequence joins TRBV7-9 and TRBJ2-3; no clear D gene. CDR3 length: 16 amino acids. Trimming removed 6 bases at V and 0 bases at J, with 16 bases between. Germline CDR1 is SEHNR and CDR2 is FQNEAQ (reference sequence). The CDR3 spells CASSFLLVKSTDTQYF. Here the CDR3 DNA reads TGTGCCAGCAGTTTCCTTCTAGTTAAAAGCACAGATACGCAGTATTTT.

This clonotype was recorded many times. The chain joins TRBV5-1 to TRBJ1-2; D is unclear. Germline values: CDR1 SGHRS, CDR2 YFSETQ. The CDR3 is 14 amino acids. V was cut by 6 bases and J by 8 bases, with 20 bases left in between. In DNA, the CDR3 is TGCGCCAGCAAAGAAGGGAACCCGGCGGGAGGCTACACCTTC. Protein sequence: CASKEGNPAGGYTF.

This clonotype showed up many times. The chain links TRBV20-1 to TRBJ2-3, with D hard to call. Deletions cut 2 bases from V and 0 bases from J, with 12 bases between. The length of the CDR3 is 15 residues. Germline V CDR1 and CDR2: DFQATT, SNEGSKA (reference sequence). The CDR3 DNA is TGCAGTGCTAGATCGGTGGTATCTAGCACAGATACGCAGTATTTT. Translating it yields CSARSVVSSTDTQYF.

In this sample, this clonotype turned up many times. V gene TRBV15 combines with J gene TRBJ1-1; D is uncertain. V lost 0 bases and J lost 6, with 14 bases in between. CDR3 length equals 15 residues. Germline assignment: CDR1 LNHNV and CDR2 YYDKDF (reference sequence). The CDR3 region has the DNA TGTGCCACCAGCAGAGATCTGGGAGTAGGCGCTGAAGCTTTCTTT. Its protein product is CATSRDLGVGAEAFF.

In its sample, this clonotype was seen many times. The chain recombines TRBV14 with TRBJ2-2; no firm D call. The germline V gene has CDR1 SGHDN and CDR2 FVKESK. There are 15 residues in the CDR3. V gave up 0 bases and J gave up 5 bases, with 10 bases separating them. The DNA for the CDR3 is TGTGCCAGCAGCCAAGATCGCCTGCGGACCGGGGAGCTGTTTTTT. Translating gives CASSQDRLRTGELFF.